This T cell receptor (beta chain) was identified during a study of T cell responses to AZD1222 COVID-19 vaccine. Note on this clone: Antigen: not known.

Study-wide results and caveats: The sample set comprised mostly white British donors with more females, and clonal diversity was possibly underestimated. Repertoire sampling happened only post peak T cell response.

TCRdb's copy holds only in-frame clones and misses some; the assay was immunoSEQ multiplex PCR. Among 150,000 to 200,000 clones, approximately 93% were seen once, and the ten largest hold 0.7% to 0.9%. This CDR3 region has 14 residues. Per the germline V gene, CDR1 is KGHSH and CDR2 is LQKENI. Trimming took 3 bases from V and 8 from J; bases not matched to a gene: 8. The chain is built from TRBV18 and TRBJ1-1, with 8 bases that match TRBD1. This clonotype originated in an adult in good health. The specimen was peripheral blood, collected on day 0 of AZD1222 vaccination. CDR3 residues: CASSPGQGPREAFF. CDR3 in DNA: TGTGCCAGCTCACCTGGACAGGGACCCCGGGAAGCTTTCTTT.